These 30 T cell receptor beta chains originate from one sample sequenced in a study of a mutant IDH1 vaccine in newly diagnosed glioma. Sequencing was performed with immunoSEQ multiplex PCR; in TCRdb, only in-frame clones are kept and a portion is missing. The table records roughly 110,000 clones, 75% to 90% of them present only once. Documented time point: week 11, during vaccination. In every dose of vaccine, 300 ug of mutant IDH1 20-mer peptide was given alongside topical imiquimod. Antigen specificity for these receptors is unknown. This specimen was PBMCs, taken from a glioma patient whose treatment included an IDH1 peptide vaccine. These receptors all stem from a woman aged 45-65 years with glioma.

The gene calls are TRBV29-1 and TRBJ2-7; D tentatively fits TRBD1 or TRBD2 (5 bases each). From germline, CDR1 is SQVTM and CDR2 ANQGSEA. V was cut by 6 bases and J by 3 bases, with 9 bases left in between. This CDR3 has 11 amino acids. CDR3 coding DNA: TGCAGCGTGGGGGACCTCTACGAGCAGTACTTC. Protein: CSVGDLYEQYF.

The CDR3 loop reads CASSWGGTNEKLFF. In DNA, the CDR3 is TGCGCCAGCAGCTGGGGGGGTACTAATGAAAAACTGTTTTTT. V is TRBV5-1 and J is TRBJ1-4; D perhaps matches TRBD1 (5 bases). Trimming left V 3 bases short and J 2 bases short, with 8 bases between. Germline V lookup: CDR1 SGHRS, CDR2 YFSETQ. The CDR3 consists of 14 residues.

The V call is TRBV4-1, the J call TRBJ2-1; 10 bases match TRBD2. The CDR3 length is 15 residues. Germline CDR1 is MGHRA and CDR2 is YSYEKL. J was trimmed by 6 bases and V by 4 bases; bases with no gene match: 6. The CDR3 spells CASSRAGGAVNEQFF. The CDR3 region has the DNA TGCGCCAGCAGCCGAGCGGGGGGGGCCGTCAATGAGCAGTTCTTC.

This chain connects TRBV11-1 to TRBJ2-1; D might be TRBD1 or TRBD2, each matching 6 bases. Germline lookup yields CDR1 SGHAT and CDR2 FQDESV (reference sequence). V shed 7 bases and J shed 7 bases, with 17 bases lying between them. CDR3 length: 14 amino acids. As DNA, the CDR3 is TGTGCCAGCAAGAGGACAGAGGCGGGAAATGAGCAGTTCTTC. Encoded protein: CASKRTEAGNEQFF.

The chain recombines TRBV5-1 with TRBJ2-2, with D perhaps matching TRBD1 (5 bases). CDR3 length equals 15 residues. With 0 bases removed from V and 6 bases from J, the gap between germline ends came to 12 bases. The germline gives CDR1 SGHRS, CDR2 YFSETQ. CDR3 loop: CASSLVLQASGELFF. In nucleotides, the CDR3 is TGCGCCAGCAGCTTGGTTCTACAGGCCTCCGGGGAGCTGTTTTTT.

This chain joins TRBV2 and TRBJ2-5; D is undetermined. The CDR3 has 14 amino acids. Looked up from germline, CDR1 is SNHLY and CDR2 is FYNNEI. The V and J ends lost 4 bases and 3 bases respectively, with 12 bases between them. The CDR3 nucleotides read TGTGCCAGCAGTGGAGGTCCGCTGGAAGAGACCCAGTACTTC. This codes for CASSGGPLEETQYF.

A few counts support this clone. The rearrangement links TRBV23-1 to TRBJ1-1; D is unclear. TRBV23-1 is given ORF status, its function remaining uncertain. V lost 2 bases, J lost 0 bases, and 13 bases lay in between. CDR3 length: 16 residues. The CDR3 nucleotides are TGCGCCAGCAGTCAAACGTTTGGACGGATGAACACTGAAGCTTTCTTT. Encoded protein: CASSQTFGRMNTEAFF.

The chain combines TRBV30 with TRBJ2-1; TRBD2 agrees at 14 bases. The trim removed 0 bases at V and 10 bases at J, leaving 5 bases unmatched. The CDR3 is made up of 15 amino acids. CDR1 and CDR2 (germline): GTSNPN, SVGIG (reference sequence). In DNA form, the CDR3 reads TGTGCCTGGAGTGTTCGACTAGCGGGAGGGGGAGAGCAGTTCTTC. It is translated as CAWSVRLAGGGEQFF.

The chain joins TRBV11-2 to TRBJ2-1; 8 bases are shared with TRBD1. The length of the CDR3 is 15 residues. Germline CDR1 is SGHAT and CDR2 is FQNNGV. Trimming at V came to 2 bases and at J to 13 bases, leaving 13 bases not matched to a gene. The DNA for the CDR3 is TGTGCCAGCAGCTTATTCCAACAGGGGGTTTGGAGACAGTTCTTC. As protein: CASSLFQQGVWRQFF.

The V call is TRBV19, the J call TRBJ1-4; 7 bases line up with TRBD1. V lost 4 bases to trimming and J lost 4 bases; unmatched junction nucleotides: 12. Germline V gives CDR1 LNHDA, CDR2 SQIVND (reference sequence). This CDR3 has 17 amino acids. CDR3 protein: CASSKPPSGGYNEKLFF. The CDR3 region has the DNA TGTGCCAGTAGTAAACCCCCATCAGGGGGTTATAATGAAAAACTGTTTTTT.

Points on this clone: A junction boundary mismatches the germline segment, possibly from a read error. V usage is TRBV27 and J usage is TRBJ2-7; D assignment may be TRBD1 or TRBD2 (5 bases each). CDR3 length: 16 residues. In germline, CDR1 is MNHEY, CDR2 SMNVEV (reference sequence). The CDR3 DNA reads TGTGCCAGCAGTTCGATCGGGGACCGGCACCTCTACCAGCAGTACTTC. This gives the protein CASSSIGDRHLYQQYF.

J is TRBJ2-1 and V is TRBV9, with TRBD2 matching over 10 bases. This CDR3 has 16 residues. Germline CDR1 reads SGDLS; CDR2 reads YYNGEE. With V trimmed by 3 bases and J by 2 bases, 5 bases remained unmatched. Here the CDR3 DNA reads TGTGCCAGCAGCGCTTCTAGCGGGAGACCCTACAATGAGCAGTTCTTC. Translation: CASSASSGRPYNEQFF.

The V call is TRBV25-1, the J call TRBJ2-5; D is ambiguous. The CDR3 is 15 amino acids. The V and J ends lost 5 bases and 1 base respectively, with 14 bases between them. Germline V gene lookup returns CDR1 MGHDK and CDR2 SYGVNS. The CDR3 region is CASSSRTGPQETQYF. The CDR3 nucleotides read TGTGCCAGCAGTTCAAGGACCGGACCCCAAGAGACCCAGTACTTC.

This clone showed up just once. CDR3 sequence: CASSPRGLTEQYF. The CDR3 DNA is TGTGCCAGCAGTCCCAGGGGACTTACCGAGCAGTACTTC. The chain has TRBV28 and TRBJ2-7; D possibly matches TRBD1 or TRBD2 (6 bases each). CDR3 size: 13 residues. V was shortened by 5 bases and J by 6 bases, with 14 bases between the two germline ends. Per germline, CDR1 MDHEN and CDR2 SYDVKM.

The J gene is TRBJ1-5, the V gene TRBV28, with D unresolved. CDR1 and CDR2 (germline): MDHEN, SYDVKM. V was cut by 2 bases and J by 7 bases, with 9 bases left in between. CDR3 length: 13 amino acids. The chain's CDR3 is CASSLKLRQPQHF. CDR3 nucleotides: TGTGCCAGCAGTTTAAAATTACGGCAGCCCCAGCATTTT.

The chain combines TRBV9 with TRBJ2-7, with TRBD1 as a possible D gene (5 bases). V was clipped by 0 bases and J by 6 bases, with 16 bases between them. The CDR3 consists of 15 residues. CDR1 is SGDLS, CDR2 YYNGEE, per germline. The CDR3 spells CASSVGFAGQGEQYF. The CDR3 DNA reads as TGTGCCAGCAGCGTAGGTTTCGCAGGGCAGGGCGAGCAGTACTTC.

This chain joins TRBV6-6 and TRBJ2-1; 12 bases are shared with TRBD2. CDR3 length equals 15 residues. The junction had 7 bases not matched to a gene; V was cut back by 7 bases and J by 6 bases. The germline V gene encodes CDR1 MNHNY and CDR2 SVGAGI (reference sequence). The CDR3 here is CASTERLAGVNEQFF. Here the CDR3 DNA reads TGTGCCAGCACCGAGCGACTAGCGGGAGTCAATGAGCAGTTCTTC.

The chain employs TRBV11-2 and TRBJ1-2, with a weak D call TRBD1 (5 bases). The ends were cut back, 5 bases at V and 4 bases at J, with 20 bases in the middle. There are 16 residues in the CDR3. The V gene's germline CDR1 is SGHAT and CDR2 FQNNGV. CDR3 nucleotide sequence: TGTGCCAGCAGCCCCCTCCGAGGAGGGGCGGTCTATGGCTACACCTTC. This codes for CASSPLRGGAVYGYTF.

The genes are TRBV5-1 and TRBJ2-3, with D tentatively TRBD1 (5 bases). The CDR3 totals 15 residues. Trimming took 4 bases from V and 4 from J, leaving 16 bases between them. The germline V gene has CDR1 SGHRS and CDR2 YFSETQ. The CDR3: CASSKNRFPADTQYF. CDR3 coding DNA: TGCGCCAGCAGCAAAAACAGGTTCCCCGCAGATACGCAGTATTTT. Full variable domain (rest looked up from reference TRBV5-1 and TRBJ2-3): KAGVTQTPRYLIKTRGQQVTLSCSPISGHRSVSWYQQTPGQGLQFLFEYFSETQRNKGNFPGRFSGRQFSNSRSEMNVSTLELGDSALYLCASSKNRFPADTQYFGPGTRLTVL.

This chain uses TRBV27 with TRBJ1-4; a weak D match, TRBD1 (5 bases). Germline V CDR1 and CDR2: MNHEY, SMNVEV (reference sequence). This CDR3 region has 14 residues. The V and J ends lost 0 bases and 8 bases respectively, with 10 bases between them. CDR3 coding DNA: TGTGCCAGCAGTTTATCCGGGGCCGGAGAAAAACTGTTTTTT. Translation gives CASSLSGAGEKLFF.

The chain combines TRBV28 with TRBJ1-5; D remains ambiguous. The CDR3 has 13 residues. V gave up 5 bases and J gave up 0 bases, with 5 bases separating them. Per the germline V gene, CDR1 is MDHEN and CDR2 is SYDVKM. The CDR3 sequence is CASSAYSNQPQHF. In nucleotides, the CDR3 is TGTGCCAGCAGTGCATATAGCAATCAGCCCCAGCATTTT.

This clone came up once. J is TRBJ1-1 and V is TRBV28, with a possible D match to TRBD1 (5 bases). Trimming removed 2 bases at V and 7 bases at J, with 11 bases between. CDR1 is MDHEN, CDR2 SYDVKM, per germline. The CDR3 consists of 13 residues. This CDR3 reads CASSLRAGREAFF. DNA of the CDR3: TGTGCCAGCAGTTTACGGGCAGGGCGTGAAGCTTTCTTT.

The V call is TRBV2, the J call TRBJ1-6; the match to TRBD1 covers 8 bases. Germline V gives CDR1 SNHLY, CDR2 FYNNEI. J lost 9 bases, V lost 4 bases, and 5 bases had no gene match. The CDR3 is 14 residues long. The CDR3 DNA reads as TGTGCCAGCAGTGCGGACAGGGCGAGTTCACCCCTCCACTTT. Protein: CASSADRASSPLHF.

The chain employs TRBV6-5 and TRBJ2-7, with 13 bases lining up with TRBD2. CDR3 length equals 14 residues. The germline V gene encodes CDR1 MNHEY and CDR2 SVGAGI. Germline trimming cut 7 bases from V and 7 bases from J; bases unmatched to any gene: 7. As DNA, the CDR3 is TGTGCCAGCATGACACTAGCGGGAGGGTGGGAGCAGTACTTC. This sequence encodes CASMTLAGGWEQYF.

The rearrangement joins TRBV15 to TRBJ1-1; D is perhaps TRBD1 (6 bases). Per the germline V gene, CDR1 is LNHNV and CDR2 is YYDKDF (reference sequence). The CDR3 length is 15 residues. V lost 5 bases, J lost 1 base, and 14 bases lay in between. CDR3 sequence: CATSAQRGANTEAFF. DNA of the CDR3: TGTGCCACCAGCGCTCAAAGGGGGGCGAACACTGAAGCTTTCTTT.

The V gene is TRBV7-3, the J gene TRBJ1-1, with 9 nucleotides matching TRBD1. J lost 0 bases, V lost 4 bases, and 3 bases had no gene match. Germline CDR1 reads SGHTA; CDR2 reads FQGTGA. The CDR3 length is 15 residues. The CDR3, as DNA: TGTGCCAGCAGCTCGACAGGGGGGATGAACACTGAAGCTTTCTTT. This encodes CASSSTGGMNTEAFF.

This sequence joins TRBV19 and TRBJ2-2, with D possibly TRBD2 on 5 matching bases. This CDR3 is 14 amino acids long. Germline V gene lookup returns CDR1 LNHDA and CDR2 SQIVND (reference sequence). V was pared by 6 bases and J by 5 bases, with 13 bases between. CDR3 DNA: TGTGCCAGTAGGGCAGGCGGGCGGACCGGGGAGCTGTTTTTT. Encoded protein: CASRAGGRTGELFF.

CDR3 sequence: CASSHLGTGVYEQYF. In nucleotides, the CDR3 is TGCGCCAGCAGCCATCTCGGGACAGGCGTCTACGAGCAGTACTTC. This chain links TRBV4-1 with TRBJ2-7, with TRBD1 matching over 8 bases. From germline, CDR1 is MGHRA and CDR2 YSYEKL. With V trimmed by 3 bases and J by 3 bases, 7 bases remained unmatched. This CDR3 comprises 15 residues.

The genes are TRBV6-6 and TRBJ2-5, with TRBD1 matching over 11 bases. Unmatched junction bases numbered 6, after V lost 7 bases and J lost 2 bases. From germline, CDR1 is MNHNY and CDR2 SVGAGI (reference sequence). The CDR3 is 15 amino acids. The CDR3 is CASTQRDRGQETQYF. Here the CDR3 DNA reads TGTGCCAGCACCCAGCGGGACAGGGGGCAAGAGACCCAGTACTTC.

The gene calls are TRBV25-1 and TRBJ1-2; D remains ambiguous. V shed 5 bases and J shed 8 bases, with 9 bases lying between them. Germline CDR1 reads MGHDK; CDR2 reads SYGVNS. This CDR3 region has 11 residues. CDR3 coding DNA: TGTGCCAGCAGTATGGACGGGGGCTACACCTTC. Translation: CASSMDGGYTF.